Listed below are T cell receptor beta chains from one sample, sequenced in a study of sequential checkpoint blockade in melanoma. Some clones are missing from TCRdb's copy, which holds only in-frame ones; the method was immunoSEQ multiplex PCR. The sample lists 2,500 to 3,000 clones, less than 20% occurring once. Sample: tumor tissue (inferred from file names), taken from a patient given nivolumab and ipilimumab in sequence. These receptors came from a human donor with melanoma. Each CDR3 is given with its conserved first and last residue. D genes are given only for firm matches.

cdr3_length: 16
v_call: TRBV11-3
d_call: -
j_call: TRBJ2-7
cdr3_aa: CASSEGTKQSSYEQYF

cdr3_length: 15
v_call: TRBV6-1
d_call: -
j_call: TRBJ2-1
cdr3_aa: CASSEAGTTYNEQFF

cdr3_length: 15
v_call: TRBV25-1
d_call: TRBD1
j_call: TRBJ2-5
cdr3_aa: CASTKSGRGRETQYF

cdr3_length: 13
v_call: TRBV19
d_call: -
j_call: TRBJ1-2
cdr3_aa: CASSINGNYGYTF

cdr3_length: 16
v_call: TRBV11-3
d_call: TRBD1
j_call: TRBJ1-6
cdr3_aa: CASSHGDRGRNSPLHF

cdr3_length: 16
v_call: TRBV28
d_call: TRBD1
j_call: TRBJ1-1
cdr3_aa: CASSLPGQGASVEAFF

cdr3_length: 17
v_call: TRBV9
d_call: -
j_call: TRBJ1-1
cdr3_aa: CASSVDPSTGIHTEAFF

cdr3_length: 15
v_call: TRBV11-3
d_call: TRBD1
j_call: TRBJ2-3
cdr3_aa: CASSYGQAHTDTQYF

cdr3_length: 13
v_call: TRBV29-1
d_call: -
j_call: TRBJ1-2
cdr3_aa: CSVGKAANYGYTF

cdr3_length: 15
v_call: TRBV6-8
d_call: -
j_call: TRBJ1-4
cdr3_aa: CASSDYRSNNEKLFF

cdr3_length: 16
v_call: TRBV18
d_call: -
j_call: TRBJ2-1
cdr3_aa: CASSPNGGGNYNEQFF

cdr3_length: 13
v_call: TRBV19
d_call: -
j_call: TRBJ1-5
cdr3_aa: CASSISRDQPQHF

cdr3_length: 14
v_call: TRBV29-1
d_call: TRBD2
j_call: TRBJ2-3
cdr3_aa: CSVEQRGRADTQYF

cdr3_length: 15
v_call: TRBV28
d_call: -
j_call: TRBJ2-2
cdr3_aa: CASSFSRGYTGELFF

cdr3_length: 14
v_call: TRBV11-3
d_call: -
j_call: TRBJ1-2
cdr3_aa: CASSSSDRNYGYTF

cdr3_length: 16
v_call: TRBV30
d_call: TRBD1
j_call: TRBJ1-6
cdr3_aa: CAWSAPGQGFGSPLHF

cdr3_length: 14
v_call: TRBV29-1
d_call: TRBD2
j_call: TRBJ2-3
cdr3_aa: CSVRSGGYSDTQYF

cdr3_length: 15
v_call: TRBV6-8
d_call: -
j_call: TRBJ2-7
cdr3_aa: CASSYATGVSYEQYF

cdr3_length: 15
v_call: TRBV9
d_call: TRBD1
j_call: TRBJ2-1
cdr3_aa: CASSYRTGGYNEQFF

cdr3_length: 12
v_call: TRBV14
d_call: -
j_call: TRBJ2-7
cdr3_aa: CASSQPAYEQYF

cdr3_length: 15
v_call: TRBV28
d_call: TRBD1
j_call: TRBJ2-7
cdr3_aa: CASSLFTGTGYEQYF

cdr3_length: 16
v_call: TRBV19
d_call: TRBD1
j_call: TRBJ1-2
cdr3_aa: CASSPTPGQGVYGYTF